The 25 T cell receptor beta chains below come from one sample, sequenced in a study of T cells in Graves' hyperthyroidism and ophthalmopathy. Amplification of TCR beta CDR3 regions was performed using RNA transcripts as template. A set of HTBI primers served as the primers for a first-round RT-PCR of the TCR CDR3. MiXCR was run by TCRdb on the multiplex PCR reads, yielding one entry per CDR3 protein. The table includes about 640,000 distinct CDR3 sequences, about 14% detected once. The sequencing sample was made of blood. Every receptor here comes from a woman between 45 and 60 years old with Graves' ophthalmopathy.

This clonotype occurred a few times. The J gene is TRBJ2-1, the V gene TRBV5-1; no clear D. Germline values: CDR1 SGHRS, CDR2 YFSETQ. The CDR3 has 14 amino acids. Between the trimmed V and J ends, which lost 4 bases and 0 bases, there was a span of 8 bases. The CDR3 sequence: CASSPEPSYNEQFF. The CDR3 region has the DNA TGCGCCAGCAGCCCCGAGCCCTCCTACAATGAGCAGTTCTTC.

This clonotype was recorded many times. The genes are TRBV20-1 and TRBJ2-5; D unresolved. Germline V gene sequence: CDR1 DFQATT, CDR2 SNEGSKA (reference sequence). The CDR3 consists of 13 residues. V was trimmed by 3 bases and J by 5 bases, leaving 13 bases between them. The DNA for the CDR3 is TGCAGTGCTAGTAGGGCGACGAGGGAGACCCAGTACTTC. This codes for CSASRATRETQYF.

This clonotype was seen a few times. This sequence joins TRBV20-1 and TRBJ2-2, with 10 positions matching TRBD2. CDR3 size: 15 residues. Germline lookup yields CDR1 DFQATT and CDR2 SNEGSKA (reference sequence). With 3 bases clipped from V and 6 bases from J, the junction kept 7 bases outside the gene matches. Here the CDR3 reads CSASMSSGSSGELFF. CDR3 DNA: TGCAGTGCTAGTATGTCTAGCGGGAGTTCCGGGGAGCTGTTTTTT.

This clonotype has more than one count but fewer than ten. This sequence joins TRBV12-5 and TRBJ1-1; no clear D gene. This CDR3 is built from 12 residues. Germline V CDR1 and CDR2: LGHNT, FRNRAP. V was trimmed by 10 bases and J by 6 bases, leaving 15 bases between them. The CDR3 sequence: CATNTEASEAFF. As DNA, the CDR3 is TGTGCTACCAATACAGAAGCCTCTGAAGCTTTCTTT. Complete variable domain (other parts from reference TRBV12-5 and TRBJ1-1): DARVTQTPRHKVTEMGQEVTMRCQPILGHNTVFWYRQTMMQGLELLAYFRNRAPLDDSGMPKDRFSAEMPDATLATLKIQPSEPRDSAVYFCATNTEASEAFFGQGTRLTVV.

The table lists this clonotype with many counts. The rearrangement links TRBV5-1 to TRBJ2-7; unclear D gene. The CDR3 has 13 residues. The V end was cut by 0 bases, the J end by 5 bases, with 9 bases between. Germline CDR1 is SGHRS and CDR2 is YFSETQ. The CDR3 loop reads CASSLGYRDEQYF. CDR3 sequence (DNA): TGCGCCAGCAGCTTGGGATACCGGGACGAGCAGTACTTC. The variable domain in full, with the rest retrieved from reference TRBV5-1 and TRBJ2-7, is KAGVTQTPRYLIKTRGQQVTLSCSPISGHRSVSWYQQTPGQGLQFLFEYFSETQRNKGNFPGRFSGRQFSNSRSEMNVSTLELGDSALYLCASSLGYRDEQYFGPGTRLTVT.

This clonotype was counted ten times or more. This sequence joins TRBV2 and TRBJ2-3, with D tentatively TRBD2 (5 bases). This CDR3 is built from 14 residues. Germline-derived CDR1 and CDR2 are SNHLY and FYNNEI. V lost 3 bases to trimming and J lost 2 bases, with 9 bases between them. For the CDR3, the DNA is TGTGCCAGCAGTGACCGCCGGGACACAGATACGCAGTATTTT. Protein: CASSDRRDTDTQYF.

There are many counts of this clonotype. This chain uses TRBV14 with TRBJ2-5, with unresolved D. The CDR3 sequence is 11 residues long. The V gene lost 5 bases and the J gene lost 4 bases, with 5 bases spanning the gap. Germline lookup yields CDR1 SGHDN and CDR2 FVKESK. CDR3 bases: TGTGCCAGCAGCAAGGCAGAGACCCAGTACTTC. Its protein is CASSKAETQYF. The full variable domain, rest sourced from reference TRBV14 and TRBJ2-5, is EAGVTQFPSHSVIEKGQTVTLRCDPISGHDNLYWYRRVMGKEIKFLLHFVKESKQDESGMPNNRFLAERTGGTYSTLKVQPAELEDSGVYFCASSKAETQYFGPGTRLLVL.

Many counts were recorded for this clonotype. This chain connects TRBV20-1 to TRBJ2-7; 9 bases are a match to TRBD2. Germline V gene sequence: CDR1 DFQATT, CDR2 SNEGSKA (reference sequence). The CDR3 extends over 15 amino acids. V was pared by 2 bases and J by 2 bases, with 7 bases of the junction left unmatched. Here the CDR3 reads CSARSAGGLTYEQYF. The CDR3 nucleotides are TGCAGTGCTAGAAGCGCGGGAGGGTTAACCTACGAGCAGTACTTC.

This clonotype was found a few times. The J gene is TRBJ2-1, the V gene TRBV20-1; TRBD2 agrees at 13 bases. This CDR3 has 15 amino acids. V gave up 6 bases and J gave up 4 bases; unmatched junction bases: 6. Germline-derived CDR1 and CDR2 are DFQATT and SNEGSKA (reference sequence). CDR3 in amino acids: CSAGPTSGRYNEQFF. For the CDR3, the DNA is TGCAGTGCGGGACCGACTAGCGGGAGGTACAATGAGCAGTTCTTC.

The V gene is TRBV14, the J gene TRBJ2-7, with D perhaps given as TRBD1 or TRBD2 (5 bases each). With 5 bases removed from V and 2 bases from J, the gap between germline ends came to 10 bases. The germline V gene encodes CDR1 SGHDN and CDR2 FVKESK. The CDR3 spans 13 residues. The CDR3 reads CASSRDAPYEQYF. The CDR3 region has the DNA TGTGCCAGCAGCAGGGACGCTCCCTACGAGCAGTACTTC.

Ten or more counts support this clonotype. The chain carries TRBV10-3 and TRBJ1-1, with a tentative D call TRBD1 (6 bases). The CDR3 totals 13 residues. Germline loops: CDR1 ENHRY, CDR2 SYGVKD. Trimming removed 8 bases from V and 5 bases from J, with 15 bases in between. The CDR3 loop is CAIQKGVRTEAFF. In DNA form, the CDR3 reads TGTGCCATCCAGAAGGGGGTGAGGACTGAAGCTTTCTTT.

Concerning this clonotype: A much larger clone lies one base from this, so it may be a read error. CDR3 loop: CASSQLRLAGGHHEQLF. CDR3 coding DNA: TGTGCCAGCAGCCAACTTCGACTAGCGGGAGGTCACCATGAGCAGCTCTTC. The chain has TRBV14 and TRBJ2-1; 13 bases agree with TRBD2. The CDR3 sequence is 17 residues long. The germline V gene encodes CDR1 SGHDN and CDR2 FVKESK.

This clonotype has more than one count but fewer than ten. CDR3 nucleotide sequence: TGCGCCAGCAGCCAAGATATAAGCTCTGGGGCCAACGTCCTGACTTTC. As protein: CASSQDISSGANVLTF. The chain employs TRBV4-1 and TRBJ2-6, with D uncertain. The V and J ends lost 0 bases and 0 bases respectively, with 6 bases between them. Germline CDR1 reads MGHRA; CDR2 reads YSYEKL. The CDR3 runs 16 residues.

The table lists this clonotype with many counts. The chain uses TRBV3-1 and TRBJ1-5, with 8 nucleotides matching TRBD1. CDR1 is LGHDT, CDR2 YNNKEL, per germline (reference sequence). V lost 4 bases, J lost 2 bases, and 10 bases stayed unmatched. There are 17 residues in the CDR3. This CDR3 reads CASSLNVRTGRNQPQHF. For the CDR3, the DNA is TGTGCCAGCAGCCTAAACGTCCGGACAGGGCGCAATCAGCCCCAGCATTTT.

This clonotype was seen at least ten times. This sequence joins TRBV11-2 and TRBJ1-1, with unresolved D. Germline values: CDR1 SGHAT, CDR2 FQNNGV. With 11 bases removed from V and 9 bases from J, the gap between germline ends came to 13 bases. The length of the CDR3 is 10 residues. CDR3 bases: TGTGCCGGCCAGGACGGGAAAGCTTTCTTT. Translation: CAGQDGKAFF.

The V gene is TRBV19, the J gene TRBJ2-1, with TRBD2 matching over 8 bases. The V gene end was trimmed by 2 bases and the J gene end by 7 bases; junction bases not matched to a gene: 7. The CDR3 length is 15 residues. The germline V gene encodes CDR1 LNHDA and CDR2 SQIVND (reference sequence). The CDR3 DNA follows: TGTGCCAGTAGTATAACTAGCGGTACCGGGAATGAGCAGTTCTTC. Encoded protein: CASSITSGTGNEQFF.

The chain uses TRBV27 and TRBJ2-7; D possibly uses TRBD1 or TRBD2 (5 bases each). The V gene lost 4 bases and the J gene lost 2 bases, with 18 bases spanning the gap. Germline V gene sequence: CDR1 MNHEY, CDR2 SMNVEV (reference sequence). The CDR3 has 16 amino acids. The CDR3 is CASSWGPGPVTYEQYF. CDR3 sequence (DNA): TGTGCCAGCAGTTGGGGACCGGGACCGGTAACCTACGAGCAGTACTTC.

This clonotype was seen more than once but under ten times. The DNA of the CDR3 is TGTGCCAGCACTATCGTGGGACAGGGGGCTAGGGCCTCAGATACGCAGTATTTT. Translating it yields CASTIVGQGARASDTQYF. The rearrangement links TRBV27 to TRBJ2-3; TRBD1 aligns across 12 bases. With V trimmed by 7 bases and J by 4 bases, 15 bases remained unmatched. Germline V gene data show CDR1 as MNHEY and CDR2 as SMNVEV (reference sequence). The CDR3 runs 18 residues.

The chain recombines TRBV29-1 with TRBJ2-5; D is uncertain. Per germline, CDR1 SQVTM and CDR2 ANQGSEA. This CDR3 has 14 amino acids. With 3 bases removed from V and 1 base from J, the gap between germline ends came to 12 bases. CDR3 amino acids: CSVDGAAAQETQYF. CDR3 coding DNA: TGCAGCGTTGATGGAGCAGCTGCCCAAGAGACCCAGTACTTC.

Ten or more counts support this clonotype. V gene TRBV7-9 combines with J gene TRBJ2-7; 8 nucleotides agree with TRBD2. The junction had 6 bases not matched to a gene; V was cut back by 5 bases and J by 0 bases. The germline V gene has CDR1 SEHNR and CDR2 FQNEAQ (reference sequence). The CDR3 sequence is 15 residues long. CDR3 in DNA: TGTGCCAGCAGCCCACTAGCGGTTAGCTCCTACGAGCAGTACTTC. This gives the protein CASSPLAVSSYEQYF.

This clonotype has just a few counts. The V and J genes are TRBV24-1 and TRBJ2-1, with 7 bases lining up with TRBD2. The junction had 11 bases not matched to a gene; V was cut back by 5 bases and J by 5 bases. The V gene's germline CDR1 is KGHDR and CDR2 SFDVKD. This CDR3 is built from 16 residues. The CDR3 protein is CATSALDSGVHNEQFF. DNA for the CDR3: TGTGCCACCAGTGCCCTCGACAGCGGGGTACACAATGAGCAGTTCTTC.

As for this clonotype: Germline is not matched at one junction end, which may reflect a read error. V and J are TRBV27 and TRBJ2-3; the match to TRBD2 covers 8 bases. This CDR3 region has 15 residues. Germline CDR1 is MNHEY and CDR2 is SMNVEV (reference sequence). The CDR3 sequence: CASSPGGGWVDTQYF. The CDR3 DNA sequence: TGTGCCAGCAGTCCCGGGGGGGGGTGGGTAGATACGCAATATTTT.

V gene TRBV7-9 combines with J gene TRBJ2-7, with 9 nucleotides matching TRBD1. CDR1 and CDR2 from the germline V gene are SEHNR and FQNEAQ (reference sequence). Trimming removed 3 bases from V and 3 bases from J; junction bases left unmatched: 6. The CDR3 is made up of 15 amino acids. The CDR3 spells CASSLTGGRFYEQYF. The CDR3 DNA reads TGTGCCAGCAGCTTGACAGGGGGAAGGTTCTACGAGCAGTACTTC.

This clonotype has a count of ten or more. The CDR3 DNA reads TGTGCCAGCAGCTTAGGGGGCCAGGGCCGTAATTCACCCCTCCACTTT. Its translation: CASSLGGQGRNSPLHF. V is TRBV7-6 and J is TRBJ1-6, with D perhaps matching TRBD1 (5 bases). Germline V gene sequence: CDR1 SGHVS, CDR2 FNYEAQ. V lost 1 base and J 6 bases, leaving 13 bases between the germline ends. CDR3 length equals 16 residues.

The chain links TRBV5-5 to TRBJ1-5; possibly TRBD1 for D (6 bases). This CDR3 has 17 amino acids. The germline CDR1 and CDR2 sequences are SGHKS and YYEKEE (reference sequence). The ends were cut back, 4 bases at V and 4 bases at J, with 21 bases in the middle. CDR3 nucleotide sequence: TGTGCCAGCAGCGAAAACCAAGACAGGTGGGGAAATCAGCCCCAGCATTTT. Translation gives CASSENQDRWGNQPQHF.